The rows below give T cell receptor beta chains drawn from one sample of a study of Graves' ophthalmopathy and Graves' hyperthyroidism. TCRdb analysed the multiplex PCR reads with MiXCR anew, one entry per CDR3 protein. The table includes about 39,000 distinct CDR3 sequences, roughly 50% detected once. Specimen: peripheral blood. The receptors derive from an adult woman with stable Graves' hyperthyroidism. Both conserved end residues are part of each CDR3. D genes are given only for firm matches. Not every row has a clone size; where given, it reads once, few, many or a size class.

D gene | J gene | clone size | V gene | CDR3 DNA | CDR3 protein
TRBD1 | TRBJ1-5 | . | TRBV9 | TGTGCCAGCAGCGCAGGGACAGGGATAGGGCAGCCCCAGCATTTT | CASSAGTGIGQPQHF
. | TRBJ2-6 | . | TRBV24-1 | TGTGCCACCAGTGACACATACGGGAGACCTGGGGCCAACGTCCTGACTTTC | CATSDTYGRPGANVLTF
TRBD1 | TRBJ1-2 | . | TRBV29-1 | TGCAGCGTTAAAGACCCCGGGACAGCCGTCTATGGCTACGCCTTC | CSVKDPGTAVYGYAF
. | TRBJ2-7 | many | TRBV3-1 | TGTGCCAGCAGCCTCAAGGGGGTCACCTACGAGCAGTACTTC | CASSLKGVTYEQYF
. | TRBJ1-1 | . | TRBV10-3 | TGTGCCATCAGGGACGGGGGGTCTGAAGCTTTCTTT | CAIRDGGSEAFF
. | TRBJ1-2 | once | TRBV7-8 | TGTGCCAGCAGCTATACAGGGCACGAGCAGTACTATGGCTACACCTTC | CASSYTGHEQYYGYTF
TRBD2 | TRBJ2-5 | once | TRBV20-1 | TGCAGTGCCAGAGATATTACCGGACTAGCGGGCAATCAAGAGACCCAGTACTTC | CSARDITGLAGNQETQYF
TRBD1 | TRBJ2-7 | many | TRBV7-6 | TGTGCCAGCAGCTTAGCCACAGGGGGCGACGAGCAGTACTTC | CASSLATGGDEQYF
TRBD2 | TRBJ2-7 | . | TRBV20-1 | TGCAGTGCCAGGATGACTAGCGGGACCTACGAGCAGTACTTC | CSARMTSGTYEQYF
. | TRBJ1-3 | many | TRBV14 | TGTGCCAGCAGCCAAGATCATACAGCCTACTCTGGAAACACCATATATTTT | CASSQDHTAYSGNTIYF
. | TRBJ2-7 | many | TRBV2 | TGTGCCGTAGACTGGGGCTACGAGCAGTACTTC | CAVDWGYEQYF
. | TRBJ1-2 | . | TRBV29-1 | TGCAGCGTTGCCGCGGGCGGTGATGGCTACACCTTC | CSVAAGGDGYTF
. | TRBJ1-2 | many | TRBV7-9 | TGTGCCAGCACCCTTACGGGACACCCTAACTATGGCTACACCTTC | CASTLTGHPNYGYTF
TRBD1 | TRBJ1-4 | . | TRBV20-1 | TGCAGTGCAGAGTCGGGACAGGGAAATGAAAAACTGTTTTTT | CSAESGQGNEKLFF
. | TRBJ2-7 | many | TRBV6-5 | TGTGCCAGCAGTTACTCCCCGGCCCCTAGCTCCTACGAGCAGTACTTC | CASSYSPAPSSYEQYF
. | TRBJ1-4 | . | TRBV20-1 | TGCAGTGCTAGAGCTTCCGGGGGAGGTGAAAAACTGTTTTTT | CSARASGGGEKLFF
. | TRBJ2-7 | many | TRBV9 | TGTGCCAGCAGCCGAGACTCGGACTACGAGCAGTACTTC | CASSRDSDYEQYF
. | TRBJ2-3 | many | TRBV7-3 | TGTGCCAGCAGCTTTCAGGGCACAGATACGCAGTATTTT | CASSFQGTDTQYF
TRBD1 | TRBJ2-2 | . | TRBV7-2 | TGTGCCAGCAGGCGGGACAGGGGGTTGGAGCTGTTTTTT | CASRRDRGLELFF
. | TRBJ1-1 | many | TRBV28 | TGTGCCAGTAAAATCGGGGGGGCGGCTGTTTCGGCTTTCTTT | CASKIGGAAVSAFF
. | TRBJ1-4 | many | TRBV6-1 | TGTGCCAGCCTAATTCGGCCGTCTTATAATGAAAAACTGTTTTTT | CASLIRPSYNEKLFF
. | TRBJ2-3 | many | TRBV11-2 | TGTGCCAGCAGCCCGGGAAACATGAGGGCAGATACGCAGTATTTT | CASSPGNMRADTQYF
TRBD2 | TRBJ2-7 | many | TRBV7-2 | TGTGCCAGCAGGGAGACTAGCGGGAGAATCTACGAGCAGTACTTC | CASRETSGRIYEQYF
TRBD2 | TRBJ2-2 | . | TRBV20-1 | TGCAGTGCCGAGGGGTCTAGCGGGAGGGCCGTCGGCACCGGGGAGCTGTTTTTT | CSAEGSSGRAVGTGELFF
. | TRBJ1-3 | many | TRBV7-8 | TGTGCCAGCAGCTTAGTCGGACAGTGGGGACGAAACACCATATATTTT | CASSLVGQWGRNTIYF
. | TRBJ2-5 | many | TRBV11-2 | TGTGCCAGCAGCTTAGCGCCAGGGACCGAGACCCAGTACTTC | CASSLAPGTETQYF
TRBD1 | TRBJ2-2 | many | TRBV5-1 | TGCGCCAGCAGGGAGCCGGGACAGGGAAGCGGGGAGCTGTTTTTT | CASREPGQGSGELFF
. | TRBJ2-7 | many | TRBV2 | TGTGCCAGCAGTATCTGGGCCCATTTAGGGTACGAGCAGTACTTC | CASSIWAHLGYEQYF
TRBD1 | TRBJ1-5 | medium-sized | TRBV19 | TGTGCCAGTTCCGACAGGGCTAGTCAGCCCCAGCATTTT | CASSDRASQPQHF
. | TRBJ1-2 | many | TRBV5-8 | TGTGCCAGCAGCCCGGACTTCTATGGCTACACCTTC | CASSPDFYGYTF
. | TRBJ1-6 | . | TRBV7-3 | TGTGCCAGCAGCGTCGGAGGGTTGGATAATTCACCCCCTCACTTC | CASSVGGLDNSPPHF
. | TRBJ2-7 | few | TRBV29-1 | TGCAGCAGTTTGCAGAGGGGCCCTTACGAGCAGTACTTC | CSSLQRGPYEQYF
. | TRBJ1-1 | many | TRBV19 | TGTGCCAGTAGTTATAATAGGGGGGACACTGAAGCTTTCTTT | CASSYNRGDTEAFF
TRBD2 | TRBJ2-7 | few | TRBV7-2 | TGTGCCAGCAGCTCGGGTGGACTAGCGGTTTACGAGCAGTACTTC | CASSSGGLAVYEQYF
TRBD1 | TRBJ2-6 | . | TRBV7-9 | TGTGCCAGCAGCTTGACAGGGGGAGCTGGGGCCAACGTCCTGACTTTC | CASSLTGGAGANVLTF
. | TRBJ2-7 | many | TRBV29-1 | TGCAGCGTTTTTCTTGGGGGATCTTACGAGCAGTACTTC | CSVFLGGSYEQYF
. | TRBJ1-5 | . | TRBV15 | TGTGCCACCAGCAGATGGGGTCAGCCCCAGCATTTT | CATSRWGQPQHF
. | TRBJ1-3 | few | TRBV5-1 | TGCGCCAGCAGCTTGGGATTGGGGAAATCTGGAAACACCATATATTTT | CASSLGLGKSGNTIYF
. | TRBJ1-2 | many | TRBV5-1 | TGCGCCAGCAGCTTAGGTAGTTGGGACGTTAGGAATGGCTACACCTTC | CASSLGSWDVRNGYTF
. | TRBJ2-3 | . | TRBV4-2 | TGTGCCAGCGCACCTGGGGGCGGGAGCGGAGATACGCAGTATTTT | CASAPGGGSGDTQYF
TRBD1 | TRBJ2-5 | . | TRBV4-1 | TGCGCCAGCAGCTCACCCGGGACAGTCCAAGGAGACCAGTACTTC | CASSSPGTVQGDQYF
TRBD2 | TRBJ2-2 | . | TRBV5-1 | TGCGCCAGCAGCTTGAGGGCTAGCGGGGCGAGCACCGGGGGGCTGTTTTTT | CASSLRASGASTGGLFF
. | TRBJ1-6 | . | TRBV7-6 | TGTGCCAGCAGCCAAAAATATAATTCACCCCTCCACTTT | CASSQKYNSPLHF
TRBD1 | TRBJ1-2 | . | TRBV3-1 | TGTGCCAGCAGCCAAGATGGGACAGGGGGCGCGGCAGGCTACACCTTC | CASSQDGTGGAAGYTF
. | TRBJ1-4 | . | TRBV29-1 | TGCAGCGTGGACGGAACTAATGAAAAACTGTTTTTT | CSVDGTNEKLFF
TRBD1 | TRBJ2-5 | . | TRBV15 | TGTGCCACCAGCAGCGTCCCCGGGACAGGGGGCGGAGAGACCCAGTACTTC | CATSSVPGTGGGETQYF
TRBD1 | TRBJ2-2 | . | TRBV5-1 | TGCGCCAGCAGCTCTGGACAGGTCCTCACCGGGCAGCTGGTTTTT | CASSSGQVLTGQLVF